The source of this T cell receptor beta chain is a study of T cells after yellow fever vaccination. Using its own MiXCR run on the 5' RACE reads, TCRdb lists one record per CDR3 protein. The table has 100,000 or so distinct CDR3 sequences, roughly 9% seen once. This CDR3 has 16 residues. Germline CDR1 and CDR2: SQVTM and ANQGSEA. Trimming cost V 6 bases and J 6 bases; bases outside gene matches: 16. This clonotype was recorded at least ten times. Study-level results: Abundant clonotypes from the bulk population could contaminate FACS-sorted repertoires.

The TCR was taken from a young man who received the YFV17D yellow fever vaccine. The chain joins TRBV29-1 to TRBJ2-2, with TRBD1 identical over 7 bases. The source material was CD8+ T cells not binding an NS4B(214-222) dextramer, sorted from PBMCs, sampled about 2 weeks after the first yellow fever vaccination. The CDR3 DNA reads TGCAGCGTGTCTAAAGGACAGGTTTTATTGCCCGGGGAGCTGTTTTTT. Translating it yields CSVSKGQVLLPGELFF.